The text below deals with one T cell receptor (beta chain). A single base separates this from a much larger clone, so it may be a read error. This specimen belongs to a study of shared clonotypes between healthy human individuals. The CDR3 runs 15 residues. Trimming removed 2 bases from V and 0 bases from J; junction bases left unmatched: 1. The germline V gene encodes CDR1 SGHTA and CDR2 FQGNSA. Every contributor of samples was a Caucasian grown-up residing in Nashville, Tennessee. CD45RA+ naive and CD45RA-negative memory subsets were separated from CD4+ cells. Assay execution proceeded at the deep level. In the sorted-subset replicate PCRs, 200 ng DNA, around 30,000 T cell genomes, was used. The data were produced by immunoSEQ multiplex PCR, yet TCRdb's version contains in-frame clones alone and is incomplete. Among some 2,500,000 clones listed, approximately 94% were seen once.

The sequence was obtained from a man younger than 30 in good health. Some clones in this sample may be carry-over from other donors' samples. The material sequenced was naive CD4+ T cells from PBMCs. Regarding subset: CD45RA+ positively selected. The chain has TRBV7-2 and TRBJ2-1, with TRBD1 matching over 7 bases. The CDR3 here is CASSLYRGSYNEQFF. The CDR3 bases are TGTGCCAGCAGCTTATACAGGGGCTCCTACAATGAGCAGTTCTTC.